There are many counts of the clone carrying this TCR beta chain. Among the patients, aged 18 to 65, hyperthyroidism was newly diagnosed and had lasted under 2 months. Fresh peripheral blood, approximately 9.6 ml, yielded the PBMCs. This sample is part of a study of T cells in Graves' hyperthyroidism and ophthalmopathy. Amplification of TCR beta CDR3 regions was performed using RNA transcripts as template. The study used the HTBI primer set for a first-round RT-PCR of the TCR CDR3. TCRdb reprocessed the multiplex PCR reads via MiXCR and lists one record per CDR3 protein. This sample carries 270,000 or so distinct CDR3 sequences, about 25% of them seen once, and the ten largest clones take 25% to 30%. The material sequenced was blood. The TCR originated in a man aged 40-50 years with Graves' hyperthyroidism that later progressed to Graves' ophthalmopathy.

CDR3 region: CASTKYQETQYF. The CDR3 bases are TGTGCCAGCACCAAGTACCAAGAGACCCAGTACTTC. This chain links TRBV27 with TRBJ2-5, with D unclear. With 7 bases removed from V and 0 bases from J, the gap between germline ends came to 6 bases. CDR3 size: 12 residues. The germline V gene encodes CDR1 MNHEY and CDR2 SMNVEV (reference sequence).